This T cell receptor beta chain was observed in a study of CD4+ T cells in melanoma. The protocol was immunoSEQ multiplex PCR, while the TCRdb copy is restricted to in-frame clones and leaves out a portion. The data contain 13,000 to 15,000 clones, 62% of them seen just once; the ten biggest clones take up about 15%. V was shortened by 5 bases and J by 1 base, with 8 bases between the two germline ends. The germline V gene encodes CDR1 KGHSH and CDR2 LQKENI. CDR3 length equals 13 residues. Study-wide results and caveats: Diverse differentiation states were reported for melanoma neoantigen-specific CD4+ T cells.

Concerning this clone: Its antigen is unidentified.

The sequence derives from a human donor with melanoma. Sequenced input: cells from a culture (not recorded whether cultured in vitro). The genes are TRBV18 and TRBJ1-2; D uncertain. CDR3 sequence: CASSSQFNYGYTF. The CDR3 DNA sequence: TGTGCCAGCTCATCACAGTTTAACTATGGCTACACCTTC. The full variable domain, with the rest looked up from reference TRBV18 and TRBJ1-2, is NAGVMQNPRHLVRRRGQEARLRCSPMKGHSHVYWYRQLPEEGLKFMVYLQKENIIDESGMPKERFSAEFPKEGPSILRIQQVVRGDSAAYFCASSSQFNYGYTFGSGTRLTVV.